These 32 T cell receptor beta chains share one sample of origin, sequenced in a study of OX40 agonist ivuxolimab in advanced cancers. The repertoire was sequenced with immunoSEQ multiplex PCR; TCRdb's copy has only in-frame clones and lacks some. The data hold about 77,000 clones, with roughly 80% observed a single time. The sample consisted of CD4+ or CD8+ T cells sorted from blood, taken in a trial of the OX40 agonist ivuxolimab. The source is an adult with an advanced solid tumor such as melanoma, head and neck, liver or kidney cancer.

This clone was seen a few times. The chain joins TRBV4-2 to TRBJ2-6; 13 bases map to TRBD2. The CDR3 contains 19 residues. In germline, CDR1 is LGHNA, CDR2 YNFKEQ. With V trimmed by 4 bases and J by 4 bases, 10 bases remained unmatched. This chain's CDR3 is CASSRVTSGGAEGANVLTF. The CDR3 DNA is TGTGCCAGCAGCCGGGTTACTAGCGGGGGGGCCGAGGGGGCCAACGTCCTGACTTTC.

Ten or more counts support this clone. The gene calls are TRBV6-5 and TRBJ1-5, with TRBD1 as a possible D gene (6 bases). Trimming shortened V by 5 bases and J by 4 bases, and 12 bases separated the two germline ends. Germline V gene sequence: CDR1 MNHEY, CDR2 SVGAGI. This CDR3 is built from 14 residues. CDR3 bases: TGTGCCAGCAGTCCAGGGGAAGAAAATCAGCCCCAGCATTTT. Protein sequence: CASSPGEENQPQHF.

The chain carries TRBV7-2 and TRBJ1-1; D uncertain. V lost 3 bases and J 4 bases, leaving 6 bases between the germline ends. CDR1 and CDR2 (germline): SGHTA, FQGNSA. This CDR3 comprises 12 residues. The CDR3: CASSFARTEAFF. In nucleotides, the CDR3 is TGTGCCAGCAGCTTTGCGCGCACTGAAGCTTTCTTT.

The chain employs TRBV7-9 and TRBJ2-3; 8 nucleotides match TRBD2. Germline V lookup: CDR1 SEHNR, CDR2 FQNEAQ (reference sequence). This CDR3 comprises 15 residues. Trimming cost V 5 bases and J 4 bases; bases outside gene matches: 8. The CDR3 reads CASSQSGSGADTQYF. CDR3 in DNA: TGTGCCAGCAGCCAGAGCGGGAGTGGAGCAGATACGCAGTATTTT.

The chain employs TRBV30 and TRBJ2-5, with D maybe TRBD1 (6 bases). CDR1 and CDR2 from the germline V gene are GTSNPN and SVGIG (reference sequence). This CDR3 region has 13 residues. Trimming pared 8 bases from V and 2 bases from J, leaving 15 bases between. CDR3 amino acids: CAGLGASQETQYF. The CDR3 coding sequence is TGTGCCGGGCTGGGGGCATCACAAGAGACCCAGTACTTC.

J is TRBJ2-5 and V is TRBV9, with D uncertain. The end of the DNA aligns better with TRBJ2-7, so the J call may be wrong. This CDR3 is 14 amino acids long. Germline CDR1 SGDLS, CDR2 YYNGEE. In DNA, the CDR3 is TGTGCCAGCAGCGTAGCTGTGAGCTCCTACGAGCAGTACTTC. Translating it yields CASSVAVSSYEQYF.

The rearrangement links TRBV5-4 to TRBJ1-5, with D unresolved. The CDR3 totals 15 residues. Trimming pared 0 bases from V and 2 bases from J, leaving 9 bases between. CDR1 and CDR2 (germline): SGHNT, YYREEE (reference sequence). CDR3 sequence: CASSLDPTGNQPQHF. The DNA of the CDR3 is TGTGCCAGCAGCTTGGACCCGACGGGCAATCAGCCCCAGCATTTT.

The chain is built from TRBV6-5 and TRBJ2-4, with 9 bases lining up with TRBD1. V was clipped by 0 bases and J by 9 bases; unmatched bases: 6. The germline gives CDR1 MNHEY, CDR2 SVGAGI. The CDR3 totals 15 residues. CDR3 bases: TGTGCCAGCAGTTACTCCCGGACAGGGGATGCCATTCAGTACTTC. Translated, it gives CASSYSRTGDAIQYF.

The count of this clone is one. This chain links TRBV6-1 with TRBJ1-4; 8 positions match TRBD1. Trimming took 6 bases from V and 5 from J; bases not matched to a gene: 5. This CDR3 has 14 amino acids. Germline loops: CDR1 MNHNS, CDR2 SASEGT. The CDR3 protein is CASRNRGANEKLFF. The CDR3 DNA follows: TGTGCCAGCAGAAACAGGGGGGCGAATGAAAAACTGTTTTTT.

The J gene is TRBJ2-7, the V gene TRBV7-8; 10 nucleotides align to TRBD2. J was trimmed by 3 bases and V by 2 bases; bases with no gene match: 7. In germline, CDR1 is SGHVS, CDR2 FQNEAQ. The CDR3 contains 16 residues. Written as DNA, the CDR3 is TGTGCCAGCAGCTTATACACTAGCGGGGTAGGCTACGAGCAGTACTTC. Protein sequence: CASSLYTSGVGYEQYF.

The chain carries TRBV10-2 and TRBJ2-7, with a tentative D call TRBD1 (6 bases). CDR3 length: 13 amino acids. V dropped 2 bases and J dropped 2 bases, with 7 bases sitting between them. CDR1 is WSHSY and CDR2 is SAAADI in the germline V gene. DNA of the CDR3: TGCGCCAGCAGTGAGGGACAGACCTACGAGCAGTACTTC. It specifies CASSEGQTYEQYF.

The chain couples TRBV27 to TRBJ1-1; no clear D. The CDR3 consists of 16 residues. CDR1 and CDR2 from the germline V gene are MNHEY and SMNVEV (reference sequence). The V gene lost 3 bases and the J gene lost 10 bases, with 24 bases spanning the gap. The CDR3 DNA reads TGTGCCAGCAGTTTGAGTATCAGTTTGCAAGGGCAACGAGCTTTCTTT. As protein: CASSLSISLQGQRAFF.

In its sample, this clone was seen once. The rearrangement uses TRBV27 and TRBJ2-3; perhaps TRBD1 as D (6 bases). From germline, CDR1 is MNHEY and CDR2 SMNVEV (reference sequence). Trimming removed 5 bases from V and 2 bases from J, with 11 bases in between. This CDR3 comprises 14 residues. CDR3 sequence: CASSRQVPTDTQYF. CDR3 sequence (DNA): TGTGCCAGCAGTCGACAGGTCCCCACAGATACGCAGTATTTT.

The chain joins TRBV6-4 to TRBJ1-1; D unclear. Trimming stripped 2 bases from V and 4 bases from J, with 8 bases between. The CDR3 is made up of 13 amino acids. In germline, CDR1 is MRHNA, CDR2 SNTAGT. The CDR3 DNA is TGTGCCAGCAGTGACCATAGGTCCACTGAAGCTTTCTTT. It translates to CASSDHRSTEAFF.

The J gene is TRBJ1-3, the V gene TRBV6-1, with 7 bases that match TRBD1. The CDR3 runs 15 residues. Trimming cost V 3 bases and J 2 bases; bases outside gene matches: 4. Germline-derived CDR1 and CDR2 are MNHNS and SASEGT. CDR3 nucleotide sequence: TGTGCCAGCAGTGAGCACAGGGGAACTGGAAACACCATATATTTT. It codes for CASSEHRGTGNTIYF.

The chain employs TRBV7-2 and TRBJ2-5; D may be TRBD2 (7 bases). The CDR3 loop spans 14 amino acids. CDR1 SGHTA and CDR2 FQGNSA come from the germline V gene. V was trimmed by 3 bases and J by 5 bases, leaving 13 bases between them. The CDR3 region has the DNA TGTGCCAGCAGCTTTGGGGGGGCGAGGGAGACCCAGTACTTC. Protein: CASSFGGARETQYF.

This clone came up a few times. The chain carries TRBV19 and TRBJ1-2; no firm D call. This CDR3 is built from 11 residues. Germline lookup yields CDR1 LNHDA and CDR2 SQIVND (reference sequence). Trimming removed 11 bases from V and 3 bases from J, with 10 bases in between. The CDR3 bases are TGTGCCGTTAGGGATTACTATGGCTACACCTTC. This translates into CAVRDYYGYTF.

The chain's CDR3 is CASSQRGGTGELFF. In nucleotides, the CDR3 is TGTGCCAGCAGCCAGAGGGGGGGGACCGGGGAGCTGTTTTTT. The chain links TRBV11-2 to TRBJ2-2, with D possibly TRBD2 on 7 matching bases. Germline V gene lookup returns CDR1 SGHAT and CDR2 FQNNGV. CDR3 length: 14 residues. The ends were cut back, 5 bases at V and 5 bases at J, with 12 bases in the middle.

The gene calls are TRBV4-3 and TRBJ2-6; 9 bases line up with TRBD2. Germline CDR1 reads LGHNA; CDR2 reads YSLEER. The CDR3 loop spans 16 amino acids. V trimming: 4 bases; J trimming: 0 bases; junction bases outside the gene matches: 1. CDR3 bases: TGCGCCAGCAGCCCGACTAGCGGCTCTGGGGCCAACGTCCTGACTTTC. This codes for CASSPTSGSGANVLTF.

The chain links TRBV9 to TRBJ2-5; tentatively, D is TRBD1 (5 bases). The germline V gene has CDR1 SGDLS and CDR2 YYNGEE. This CDR3 is 14 amino acids long. The V end lost 0 bases, the J end lost 6 bases, and 12 bases lay between the germline ends. CDR3 region: CASSVDWQGKTQYF. CDR3 nucleotide sequence: TGTGCCAGCAGCGTAGATTGGCAGGGAAAGACCCAGTACTTC.

The chain combines TRBV11-2 with TRBJ2-7; D may be TRBD1 or TRBD2 (6 bases each). V lost 5 bases, J lost 7 bases, and 12 bases lay in between. The CDR3 length is 12 residues. Germline V gene lookup returns CDR1 SGHAT and CDR2 FQNNGV. In DNA form, the CDR3 reads TGTGCCAGCAGCACCGGGGGCGTTGAGCAGTACTTC. This sequence encodes CASSTGGVEQYF.

This chain links TRBV19 with TRBJ2-5; D is unclear. V lost 5 bases and J lost 7, with 17 bases in between. Looked up from germline, CDR1 is LNHDA and CDR2 is SQIVND (reference sequence). CDR3 length: 14 amino acids. CDR3 region: CASSLGERIGTQYF. CDR3 in DNA: TGTGCCAGTAGTCTAGGAGAACGGATTGGGACCCAGTACTTC. The variable domain in full, completed from reference TRBV19 and TRBJ2-5, reads DGGITQSPKYLFRKEGQNVTLSCEQNLNHDAMYWYRQDPGQGLRLIYYSQIVNDFQKGDIAEGYSVSREKKESFPLTVTSAQKNPTAFYLCASSLGERIGTQYFGPGTRLLVL.

The J gene is TRBJ1-1, the V gene TRBV2; D gene uncertain. In germline, CDR1 is SNHLY, CDR2 FYNNEI. This CDR3 spans 12 amino acids. The germline V and J ends were trimmed by 6 bases and 5 bases, with 10 bases remaining between them. CDR3 region: CASSPGETEAFF. In DNA, the CDR3 is TGTGCCAGCAGCCCCGGAGAGACTGAAGCTTTCTTT.

This clone is a singleton in its sample. V and J are TRBV29-1 and TRBJ1-2, with TRBD1 matching 12 bases. The junction had 9 bases not matched to a gene; V was cut back by 4 bases and J by 3 bases. Germline loops: CDR1 SQVTM, CDR2 ANQGSEA. There are 16 residues in the CDR3. The CDR3 sequence: CSVVYGTGGIDYGYTF. For the CDR3, the DNA is TGCAGCGTTGTCTACGGGACAGGGGGCATCGACTATGGCTACACCTTC.

This chain's CDR3 is CSARQGVSAFF. In DNA form, the CDR3 reads TGCAGTGCTAGACAGGGGGTCTCCGCTTTCTTT. The chain links TRBV20-1 to TRBJ1-1, with 7 nucleotides matching TRBD1. The CDR3 consists of 11 residues. Trimming at V came to 2 bases and at J to 11 bases, leaving 5 bases not matched to a gene. CDR1 and CDR2 from the germline V gene are DFQATT and SNEGSKA (reference sequence).

The chain recombines TRBV7-9 with TRBJ2-1; TRBD1 might be the D (6 bases). Germline CDR1 reads SEHNR; CDR2 reads FQNEAQ (reference sequence). CDR3 length: 13 residues. V lost 3 bases, J lost 8 bases, and 11 bases lay in between. The CDR3 DNA is TGTGCCAGCAGCTTGAGACAGGTCGATGAGCAGTTCTTC. This translates into CASSLRQVDEQFF.

This clone was seen a single time. The rearrangement links TRBV1 to TRBJ2-1. TRBV1 is an annotated pseudogene. The CDR3 contains 16 residues. In nucleotides, the CDR3 is TGCACCAGCAGCCAAGAATTGGGGTTTTCCTACAATGAGCAGTTCTTC. This codes for CTSSQELGFSYNEQFF.

The genes are TRBV21-1 and TRBJ2-2; no DNA check was done on the table's D call, TRBD2. TRBV21-1 has pseudogene status. The CDR3 has 10 residues. DNA of the CDR3: TGTGCCAGCAGCAAAATAGAGCTGTTTTTT. It specifies CASSKIELFF.

This chain connects TRBV4-2 to TRBJ2-1; D unclear. Germline V CDR1 and CDR2: LGHNA, YNFKEQ. V was trimmed by 2 bases and J by 5 bases, leaving 10 bases between them. The CDR3 totals 14 residues. The chain's CDR3 is CASSQFPPDNEQFF. CDR3 nucleotides: TGTGCCAGCAGCCAATTCCCACCCGACAATGAGCAGTTCTTC.

The chain carries TRBV18 and TRBJ2-3, with 7 bases matching TRBD1. Trimming cost V 5 bases and J 5 bases; bases outside gene matches: 4. CDR3 length equals 13 residues. Germline values: CDR1 KGHSH, CDR2 LQKENI. The CDR3 protein is CASSTGVGDTQYF. The CDR3 DNA reads as TGTGCCAGCTCAACAGGGGTTGGAGATACGCAGTATTTT.

This chain links TRBV6-1 with TRBJ1-4, with D perhaps TRBD1 (5 bases). From germline, CDR1 is MNHNS and CDR2 SASEGT. The CDR3 consists of 15 residues. V was cut by 0 bases and J by 11 bases, with 16 bases left in between. The CDR3 DNA reads TGTGCCAGCAGTGAAGCGGGAACCGGGGGGTGGAAACTGTTTTTT. Protein: CASSEAGTGGWKLFF.

The chain joins TRBV18 to TRBJ1-2; D unclear. The CDR3 runs to 14 residues. Per germline, CDR1 KGHSH and CDR2 LQKENI. Trimming cost V 6 bases and J 0 bases, with 11 bases left between them. The CDR3 is CASSPGATNYGYTF. CDR3 bases: TGTGCCAGCTCTCCAGGAGCGACTAACTATGGCTACACCTTC.